This T cell receptor (beta chain) appears in the sequencing data of a study of immune evolution from preneoplasia to lung adenocarcinoma. This table comes from immunoSEQ multiplex PCR, and its TCRdb copy is limited to in-frame clones, with some not included. The table lists tens of thousands of clones, under 80% of them singletons, with about 4.4% in the top ten. With 0 bases removed from V and 7 bases from J, the gap between germline ends came to 18 bases. Germline V gene data show CDR1 as MGHRA and CDR2 as YSYEKL. This CDR3 comprises 16 residues. Input material: FFPE invasive lung adenocarcinoma tissue. This TCR came from a person aged 60 to 70 with lung adenocarcinoma. This chain links TRBV4-1 with TRBJ2-5; no reliable D call. The CDR3 reads CASSQDLGQALGTQYF. CDR3 bases: TGCGCCAGCAGCCAAGATCTAGGGCAGGCCCTGGGGACCCAGTACTTC.